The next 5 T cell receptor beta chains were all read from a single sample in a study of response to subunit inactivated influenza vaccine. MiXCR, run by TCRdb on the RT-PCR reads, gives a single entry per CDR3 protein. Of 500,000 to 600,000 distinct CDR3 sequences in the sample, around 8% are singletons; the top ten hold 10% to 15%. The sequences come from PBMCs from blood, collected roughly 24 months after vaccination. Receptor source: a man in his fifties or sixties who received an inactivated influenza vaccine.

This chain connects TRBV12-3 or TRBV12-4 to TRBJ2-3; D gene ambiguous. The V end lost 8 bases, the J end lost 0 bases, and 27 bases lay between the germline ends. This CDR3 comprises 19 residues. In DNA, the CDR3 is TGTGCCAGCGCGCCCCCCTCTGAAACTTACTCCTTTAGCACAGATACGCAGTATTTT. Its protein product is CASAPPSETYSFSTDTQYF.

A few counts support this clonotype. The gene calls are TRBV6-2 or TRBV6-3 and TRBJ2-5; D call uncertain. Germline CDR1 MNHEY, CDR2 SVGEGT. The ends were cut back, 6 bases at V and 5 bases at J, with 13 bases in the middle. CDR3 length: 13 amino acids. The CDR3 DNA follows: TGTGCCAGCAGCCCCCATTCGGTGGAGACCCAGTACTTC. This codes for CASSPHSVETQYF.

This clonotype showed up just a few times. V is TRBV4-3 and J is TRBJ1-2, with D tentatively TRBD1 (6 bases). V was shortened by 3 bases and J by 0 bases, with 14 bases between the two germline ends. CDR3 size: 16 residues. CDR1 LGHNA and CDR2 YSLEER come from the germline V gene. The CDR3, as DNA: TGCGCCAGCAGCCAGAGTACAGGGTGGGCTAACTATGGCTACACCTTC. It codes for CASSQSTGWANYGYTF.

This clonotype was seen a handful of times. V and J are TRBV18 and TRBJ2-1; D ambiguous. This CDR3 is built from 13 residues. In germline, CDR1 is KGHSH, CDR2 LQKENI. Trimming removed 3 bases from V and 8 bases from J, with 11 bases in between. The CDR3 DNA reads TGTGCCAGCTCACCGTCCCCCGGTCATGAGCAGTTCTTC. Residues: CASSPSPGHEQFF.

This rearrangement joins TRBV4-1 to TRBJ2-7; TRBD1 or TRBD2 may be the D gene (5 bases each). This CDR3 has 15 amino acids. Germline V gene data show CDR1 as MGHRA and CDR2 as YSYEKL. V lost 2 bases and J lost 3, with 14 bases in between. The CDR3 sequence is CASSQTGTANYEQYF. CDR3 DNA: TGCGCCAGCAGCCAAACCGGGACGGCCAACTACGAGCAGTACTTC.